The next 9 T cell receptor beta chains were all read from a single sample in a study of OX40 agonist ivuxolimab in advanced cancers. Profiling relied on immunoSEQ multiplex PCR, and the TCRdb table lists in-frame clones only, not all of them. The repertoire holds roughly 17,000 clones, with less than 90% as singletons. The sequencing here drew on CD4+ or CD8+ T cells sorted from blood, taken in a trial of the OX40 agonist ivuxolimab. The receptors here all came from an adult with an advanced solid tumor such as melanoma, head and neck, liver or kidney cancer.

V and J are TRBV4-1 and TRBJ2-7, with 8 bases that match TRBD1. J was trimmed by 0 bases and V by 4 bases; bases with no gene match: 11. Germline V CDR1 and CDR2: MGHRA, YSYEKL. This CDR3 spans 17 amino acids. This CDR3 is CASSPLGETGGSYEQYF. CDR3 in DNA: TGCGCCAGCAGCCCACTAGGGGAAACAGGGGGCTCCTACGAGCAGTACTTC.

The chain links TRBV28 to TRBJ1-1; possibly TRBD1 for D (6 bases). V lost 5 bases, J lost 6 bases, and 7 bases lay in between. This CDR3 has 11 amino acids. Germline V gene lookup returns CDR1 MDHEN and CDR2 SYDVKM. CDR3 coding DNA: TGTGCCAGCAGTAGACAGGCTGAAGCTTTCTTT. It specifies CASSRQAEAFF.

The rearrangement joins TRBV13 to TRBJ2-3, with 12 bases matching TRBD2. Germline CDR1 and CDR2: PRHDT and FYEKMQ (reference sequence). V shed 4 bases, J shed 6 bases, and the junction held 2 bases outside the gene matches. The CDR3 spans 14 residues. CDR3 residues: CASSSGTSGDTQYF. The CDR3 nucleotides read TGTGCCAGCAGCTCGGGGACTAGCGGGGATACGCAGTATTTT.

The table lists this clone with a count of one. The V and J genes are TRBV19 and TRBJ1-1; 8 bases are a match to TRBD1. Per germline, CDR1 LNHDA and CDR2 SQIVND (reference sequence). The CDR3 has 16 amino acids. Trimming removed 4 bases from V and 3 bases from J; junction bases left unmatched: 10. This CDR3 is CASSTDRERWDTEAFF. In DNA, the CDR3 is TGTGCCAGTAGTACGGACAGGGAGAGGTGGGACACTGAAGCTTTCTTT.

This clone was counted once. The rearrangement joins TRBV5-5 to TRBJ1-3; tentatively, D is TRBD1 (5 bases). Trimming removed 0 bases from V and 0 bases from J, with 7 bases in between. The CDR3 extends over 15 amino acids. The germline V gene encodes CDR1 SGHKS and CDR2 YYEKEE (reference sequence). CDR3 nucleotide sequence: TGTGCCAGCAGCTTGGGAACAGGCTCTGGAAACACCATATATTTT. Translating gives CASSLGTGSGNTIYF.

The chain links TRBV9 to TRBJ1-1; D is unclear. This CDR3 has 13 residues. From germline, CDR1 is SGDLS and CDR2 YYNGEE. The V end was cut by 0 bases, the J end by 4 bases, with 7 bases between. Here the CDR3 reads CASSVDSFTEAFF. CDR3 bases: TGTGCCAGCAGCGTAGACAGCTTCACTGAAGCTTTCTTT.

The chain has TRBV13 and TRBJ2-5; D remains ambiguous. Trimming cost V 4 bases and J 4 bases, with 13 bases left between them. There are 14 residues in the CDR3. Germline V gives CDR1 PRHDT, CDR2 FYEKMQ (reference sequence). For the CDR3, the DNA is TGTGCCAGCAGCTCCACCGTGGCGGTAGAGACCCAGTACTTC. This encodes CASSSTVAVETQYF.

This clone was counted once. CDR3 nucleotide sequence: TGCAGCGTTGGATCCGGGGCGTTGAACACTGAAGCTTTCTTT. Amino acid sequence: CSVGSGALNTEAFF. The rearrangement uses TRBV29-1 and TRBJ1-1, with D possibly being TRBD1 (5 bases). Germline CDR1 and CDR2: SQVTM and ANQGSEA. The CDR3 totals 14 residues. V was shortened by 4 bases and J by 0 bases, with 12 bases between the two germline ends.

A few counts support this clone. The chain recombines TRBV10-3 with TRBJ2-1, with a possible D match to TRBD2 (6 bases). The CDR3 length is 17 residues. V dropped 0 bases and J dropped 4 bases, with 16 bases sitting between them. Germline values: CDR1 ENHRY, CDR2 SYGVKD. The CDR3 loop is CAISESSQEGPYNEQFF. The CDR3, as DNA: TGTGCCATCAGTGAGTCCTCCCAGGAGGGCCCTTACAATGAGCAGTTCTTC.